This TCR beta chain is from a study of cytomegalovirus exposure and HLA in healthy donors. Findings and limits, study-wide: Cytomegalovirus association was assigned to about 150 TCR beta chains.

Germline CDR1 SQVTM, CDR2 ANQGSEA. Trimming cost V 4 bases and J 0 bases, with 11 bases left between them. The CDR3 runs 14 residues. While the first cohort had over 650 subjects, the donors belonged to the separate validation cohort of about 110 subjects. Method: immunoSEQ multiplex PCR; TCRdb's copy keeps in-frame clones and lacks some. The sample has about 220,000 clones; under 95% are singletons. This clone has just a few counts. Its antigen is as yet unknown. Sequenced input: PBMCs. The chain combines TRBV29-1 with TRBJ2-3, with a possible D match to TRBD2 (5 bases). The receptor was isolated from a woman aged 18-30 years in good health and CMV-seronegative. CDR3 DNA: TGCAGCGTTGCTGAGGGCGGGAGCACAGATACGCAGTATTTT. Protein product: CSVAEGGSTDTQYF.